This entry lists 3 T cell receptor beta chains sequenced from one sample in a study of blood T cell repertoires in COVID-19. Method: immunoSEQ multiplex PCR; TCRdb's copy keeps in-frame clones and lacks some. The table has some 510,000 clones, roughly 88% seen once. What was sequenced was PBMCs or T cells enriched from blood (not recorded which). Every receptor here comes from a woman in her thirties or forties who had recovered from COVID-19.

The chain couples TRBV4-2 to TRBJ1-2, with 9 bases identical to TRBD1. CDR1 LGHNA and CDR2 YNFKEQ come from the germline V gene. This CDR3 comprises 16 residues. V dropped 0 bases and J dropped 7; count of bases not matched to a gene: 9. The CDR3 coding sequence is TGTGCCAGCAGCCAAGATTATGCCGGGACAGGGTTTGGCTACACCTTC. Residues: CASSQDYAGTGFGYTF.

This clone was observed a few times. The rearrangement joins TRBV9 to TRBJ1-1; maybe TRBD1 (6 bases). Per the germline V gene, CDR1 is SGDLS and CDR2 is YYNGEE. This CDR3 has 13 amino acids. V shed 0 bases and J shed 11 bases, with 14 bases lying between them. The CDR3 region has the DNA TGTGCCAGCAGCGTAGGGGCAGGGGAAGTTGCTTTCTTT. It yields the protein CASSVGAGEVAFF. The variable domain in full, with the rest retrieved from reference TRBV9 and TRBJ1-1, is DSGVTQTPKHLITATGQRVTLRCSPRSGDLSVYWYQQSLDQGLQFLIQYYNGEERAKGNILERFSAQQFPDLHSELNLSSLELGDSALYFCASSVGAGEVAFFGQGTRLTVV.

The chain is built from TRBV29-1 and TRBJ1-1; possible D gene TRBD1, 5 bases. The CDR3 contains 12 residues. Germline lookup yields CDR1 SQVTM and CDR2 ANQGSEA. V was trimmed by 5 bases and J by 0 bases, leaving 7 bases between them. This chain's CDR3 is CSVTTVNTEAFF. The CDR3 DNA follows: TGCAGCGTTACGACAGTGAACACTGAAGCTTTCTTT.